The 12 T cell receptor beta chains below all came from one sample that was sequenced in a study of blood T cell repertoires in COVID-19. Using immunoSEQ multiplex PCR, the repertoire was profiled, and TCRdb retains in-frame clones only, with some absent. The sample yields around 300,000 clones, 88% seen once. Material: peripheral blood. Receptors were obtained from a woman in her 30s with COVID-19, enrolled during active disease.

This chain connects TRBV9 to TRBJ2-3, with a possible D match to TRBD1 (5 bases). Germline-derived CDR1 and CDR2 are SGDLS and YYNGEE. The ends were cut back, 4 bases at V and 2 bases at J, with 23 bases in the middle. The CDR3 runs to 18 residues. The CDR3 protein is CASSPARSGPDTTDTQYF. CDR3 nucleotides: TGTGCCAGCAGCCCAGCCCGTTCAGGGCCTGATACCACAGATACGCAGTATTTT.

V gene TRBV3-1 (or the pseudogene TRBV3-2) combines with J gene TRBJ1-6, with 7 bases aligning to TRBD1. The CDR3 is 14 residues long. Germline V CDR1 and CDR2: LGHDT, YNNKEL (reference sequence). Losses at the gene ends were 4 bases for V and 10 bases for J; bases not matched to a gene: 7. CDR3 nucleotide sequence: TGTGCCAGCAGCCGTACAGGGGCACAGTCACCCCTCCACTTT. This sequence encodes CASSRTGAQSPLHF.

The chain joins TRBV5-5 to TRBJ2-3; 11 nucleotides line up with TRBD1. Looked up from germline, CDR1 is SGHKS and CDR2 is YYEKEE (reference sequence). Trimming removed 3 bases from V and 4 bases from J; junction bases left unmatched: 7. The CDR3 extends over 16 amino acids. CDR3 amino acids: CASSSGTGGSADTQYF. The CDR3 region has the DNA TGTGCCAGCAGCTCCGGGACAGGGGGTTCAGCAGATACGCAGTATTTT.

This chain uses TRBV28 with TRBJ1-1; 9 bases align to TRBD1. The CDR3 is 13 amino acids. The trim removed 10 bases at V and 7 bases at J, leaving 10 bases unmatched. Germline lookup yields CDR1 MDHEN and CDR2 SYDVKM. The CDR3 here is CAIAGTGISEAFF. The CDR3 nucleotides are TGTGCCATCGCCGGGACAGGGATAAGTGAAGCTTTCTTT.

V is TRBV7-2 and J is TRBJ2-3, with D perhaps matching TRBD1 (6 bases). This CDR3 contains 12 residues. V was pared by 6 bases and J by 4 bases, with 8 bases between. Per germline, CDR1 SGHTA and CDR2 FQGNSA. CDR3 sequence: CASRKGADTQYF. The CDR3 DNA reads as TGTGCCAGCAGGAAGGGGGCAGATACGCAGTATTTT.

This chain connects TRBV27 to TRBJ2-7; no definite D call. CDR1 and CDR2 (germline): MNHEY, SMNVEV (reference sequence). CDR3 length equals 14 residues. The V end was cut by 3 bases, the J end by 5 bases, with 14 bases between. Here the CDR3 reads CASSLNGFVDEQYF. CDR3 in DNA: TGTGCCAGCAGTTTGAACGGTTTCGTGGACGAGCAGTACTTC.

The chain combines TRBV5-5 with TRBJ1-4, with D possibly matching TRBD1 (6 bases). The V end lost 4 bases, the J end lost 0 bases, and 13 bases lay between the germline ends. Germline-derived CDR1 and CDR2 are SGHKS and YYEKEE (reference sequence). This CDR3 region has 16 residues. CDR3 in DNA: TGTGCCAGCAGCGTGGGCGGGGGCTCAACTAATGAAAAACTGTTTTTT. Its protein is CASSVGGGSTNEKLFF.

The chain uses TRBV5-3 and TRBJ2-3; weak D call: TRBD2 (6 bases). TRBV5-3 has ORF status, its function being uncertain. The V gene lost 9 bases and the J gene lost 2 bases, with 19 bases spanning the gap. The CDR3 extends over 15 amino acids. CDR3 loop: CAKAEGGVLTDTQYF. CDR3 nucleotide sequence: TGTGCCAAAGCGGAGGGCGGGGTCCTCACAGATACGCAGTATTTT.

This clone was seen only a few times. The chain joins TRBV4-3 to TRBJ1-2, with a weak D call TRBD1 (6 bases). V lost 4 bases, J lost 7 bases, and 13 bases lay in between. The V gene's germline CDR1 is LGHNA and CDR2 YSLEER. This CDR3 contains 13 residues. This chain's CDR3 is CASSRAGALGYTF. CDR3 DNA sequence: TGCGCCAGCAGCCGGGCGGGGGCCCTTGGCTACACCTTC.

The chain carries TRBV25-1 and TRBJ2-1; 7 bases align to TRBD1. With V trimmed by 4 bases and J by 1 base, 7 bases remained unmatched. CDR3 length: 16 amino acids. Germline assignment: CDR1 MGHDK and CDR2 SYGVNS. This CDR3 reads CASSGGTASSYNEQFF. In DNA form, the CDR3 reads TGTGCCAGCAGTGGGGGGACAGCATCTTCCTACAATGAGCAGTTCTTC.

V usage is TRBV19 and J usage is TRBJ1-5, with D perhaps TRBD1 (6 bases). The CDR3 consists of 17 residues. The V and J ends lost 6 bases and 0 bases respectively, with 18 bases between them. CDR1 LNHDA and CDR2 SQIVND come from the germline V gene (reference sequence). This chain's CDR3 is CASSPGDLLYSNQPQHF. The CDR3 bases are TGTGCCAGTAGCCCAGGGGACCTACTGTATAGCAATCAGCCCCAGCATTTT.

This clone is a singleton in its sample. The chain is built from TRBV23-1 and TRBJ2-1, with D maybe TRBD2 (6 bases). TRBV23-1 is given ORF status, its function remaining uncertain. The CDR3 length is 15 residues. Trimming took 3 bases from V and 5 from J, leaving 14 bases between them. The DNA for the CDR3 is TGCGCCAGCAGTCAGGGGGACTCAATGAACAATGAGCAGTTCTTC. Translating it yields CASSQGDSMNNEQFF.